This is a list of T cell receptor beta chains from one sample in a study of cytotoxic CD8 clonotypes in ibrutinib-treated CLL. The protocol was immunoSEQ multiplex PCR, while the TCRdb copy is restricted to in-frame clones and leaves out a portion. The sample lists some 200,000 clones, roughly 73% occurring once. The sequenced sample was PBMCs, obtained after 12 months of ibrutinib treatment. These TCRs come from a human donor with chronic lymphocytic leukemia. Both conserved end residues are trimmed from each CDR3. Only some rows state a clone size, as once, few, many or a class for expanded clones.

size | V | CDR3
- | TRBV27 | ASSLRGTGEEQY
- | TRBV6-5 | ASSWGSGAGTEAF
- | TRBV6-1 | ASSGGTQVSPLH
- | TRBV27 | ASSMGQGQPETQY
- | TRBV6-5 | ASSNSGQAYNEQF
- | TRBV9 | ASSASPTYEQY
- | TRBV7-9 | ASSQPGHYEQY
- | TRBV6-1 | ASSEAGTRVYEQY
- | TRBV6-5 | ASSLTSGRVYEQY
once | TRBV5-4 | ASSLGAGEQY
few | TRBV7-9 | ASSLATGSNQPQH
- | TRBV5-4 | ASSPQGGEQY
- | TRBV4-2 | ASSQDFTGGSGTEAF
- | TRBV4-2 | ASSQDAGKQF
few | TRBV28 | ASSLDRGYGYT
- | TRBV10-3 | AITHDSNTDTQY
- | TRBV7-3 | ASSSTDNTEAF
- | TRBV4-2 | ASSHLGGTVSYEQY
- | TRBV5-6 | ASSWPGQGHYEQY
- | TRBV5-1 | ASSPLTGVNSGNTIY
- | TRBV28 | ASTPQGDSYEQY
- | TRBV10-3 | AISPPTGSYEQY
- | TRBV7-9 | ASSLRVYNEQF
few | TRBV27 | ASSPRGRTGNEQF
- | TRBV2 | AFRDGPSSYEQY
- | TRBV27 | ASSEQGTGNTIY
- | TRBV6-1 | ASSEFLVSVERGYGYT
- | TRBV7-9 | ASSPRASGNTIY
- | TRBV5-5 | ASSSRQLNQPQH
- | TRBV5-1 | ASSLRGGAVEETQY
many | TRBV14 | ASSGGGPSPIQY
many | TRBV15 | ATSQGGASGANVLT
- | TRBV5-1 | ASSLMLAGAGETQY
- | TRBV28 | ASSFPLIGGYT
- | TRBV2 | ASSVGTYGNTIY
- | TRBV4-1 | ASSQDMRGLEFYNEQF
few | TRBV10-2 | ASSPEKTGNTIY
- | TRBV10-3 | ATQWGGVGLTDTQY
- | TRBV6-1 | ASSGGVFKTYEQY
- | TRBV5-1 | ASSWNPGLQETQY
few | TRBV5-1 | ASSLSGNYEQY
- | TRBV5-5 | ASSTPGQFNSPLH
- | TRBV6-5 | ASSYGTTYEQY
- | TRBV29-1 | SVGLSVSETQY
- | TRBV10-3 | AIGRDRGSTEAF
- | TRBV19 | ASSIGYQRDAYEQY
- | TRBV28 | ASSTPGGWDQPQH
- | TRBV30 | AWGLSISGNTIY
- | TRBV9 | ASSVAPLGTEAF
few | TRBV5-1 | ASSLQGGAITDTQY
- | TRBV7-9 | ASSLGLGGTQY
- | TRBV2 | ASRGREGEKLF
- | TRBV30 | AWSAPGLAIGEQF
once | TRBV6-5 | ASRALAGGPRELF